This TCR beta chain was sequenced in a study of shared clonotypes between healthy human individuals (dated by TCRdb to the early 2020s). Study-level background: Three men and a couple of women, aged 18 to 49 years, made up the cohort. For each donor, CD4 naive and CD4 memory were each run on three plates, CD8 naive on two plates, and CD8 memory on one plate. To estimate repertoire size and how much clonotype sharing occurs between individuals, the study deeply sequenced the blood TCR repertoires of a handful of healthy adults. Different laboratories and diverse techniques were used to prepare libraries and sequence TCR repertoires, to increase sequencing depth and limit assay-specific biases. Each donor's leukapheresis produced roughly between roughly 0.85 and 9 billion PBMCs.

This clone appeared a single time. There is no known antigen for this receptor. Nothing much larger sits one base from this clone, and base qualities are not available. The paper's findings and limits, for the study overall: Compared with non-shared clonotypes, clonotypes shared by all four sorted-subset donors had higher generation probabilities. Because the study included only a small number of donors, the genetic and exposure-history diversity represented was limited. Pairwise subsampling indicated that sequencing depth was expected to affect the degree of clonotype sharing among donors. Sampling was limited to blood, and TCR repertoires in tissue likely differ from TCR repertoires in blood. Even with the large sequencing depth, rarefaction of the sorted-subset datasets indicated that sequencing was incomplete. Sharing across a few donors was observed for approximately 5% of naive CD4, about 3.2% of naive CD8, 2% to 2.5% of memory CD4, and less than 0.45% of memory CD8 clonotypes. Naive subsets generally had larger estimated clonotype richness than memory subsets did.

CD8 naive samples consisted of CD45RO-negative cells that were positively selected for CCR7, yielding a CD45RA+CCR7+ population without TemRA cells. Healthy HIV-negative adults with no recently reported acute infections or vaccinations were included as donors. Every donor was a Caucasian adult living in Nashville, Tennessee, USA. Blood was collected by leukapheresis, and PBMCs were isolated by Ficoll-Histopaque density gradient centrifugation and then cryopreserved in liquid nitrogen vapor phase. Purity and quantity of every magnetically sorted T cell population were checked by analytical flow cytometry. Genomic DNA was isolated from each sorted fraction and quantified by UV absorbance on a Nanodrop 2000c. Including cysteine and phenylalanine, the CDR3 has 12 amino acids. Only the CDR3 part of the read is kept: 36 bases, read in frame from the first base. In the germline V gene, CDR1 corresponds to MNHEY and CDR2 to SVGAGI. The V and J ends are trimmed by 0 bases and 8 bases, leaving 5 bases between them.

TCR CDR3 regions were amplified from genomic DNA by multiplex PCR using the deep immunoSEQ assay. Genomic DNA extracted from each cell subset was distributed evenly over all wells of several immunoSEQ 96-well plates, and each plate served as one replicate. For sorted subsets, each replicate PCR was loaded with 150 to 250 ng genomic DNA, equivalent to about 30,000 T cell genomes. The purified libraries were quantified using a Qubit 3.0 fluorometer, sized with a Bioanalyzer 2100, and then quantified again using the KAPA Library Quantification kit. Every immunoSEQ 96-well plate was sequenced on a dedicated single-read 150-cycle Illumina NextSeq 550 flow cell. The original methods were these. Because only junctional sequences without quality scores were contained in the immunoSEQ output, filtering matching that applied to full-length reads could not be performed. Sequences were annotated with PyIR, a Python wrapper for IgBLAST v1.9, and V/J genes and CDR3 were assigned using IMGT germline references. Reads with weak V/J assignments (E-value above 1e-6), missing CDR3, stop codons, out-of-frame junctions, or ambiguous translated residues were removed. V3J clonotypes were defined as sequences sharing the same inferred V gene, J gene, and CDR3 amino acid sequence. Percentage overlap between repertoires was computed as shared unique clonotypes divided by the size of the smaller repertoire. Three approaches were used to assess repertoire richness: RTK rarefaction, the Chao1 estimator, and Recon v2.1 estimates of unobserved clonotypes. For all TCRbeta clonotypes obtained by the gDNA method from a handful of donors, generation probabilities were computed with OLGA. The source is immuneACCESS, and TCRdb retained only in-frame sequences with V and J called. Part of the clones is not carried over; for the studies checked, unresolved V genes explain less than half of this, and the remainder is unexplained. Clone size and the V and J calls come from that table; the DNA yielded D and trimming. In this sample the table shows 1.5 million to 2.5 million clones, less than 95% of which occur a single time. The ten largest clones add up to more than 0.9% of the sample.

The clonotype originates from a man aged 18 to 30 in good health. Sequencing input: naive CD8+ T cells sorted from blood. The cell subset or site label for this specimen denotes: CD45RA+CCR7+. This sequence uses TRBV6-5 and TRBJ2-4; the D call is possibly TRBD1 or TRBD2, each sharing 5 bases. The nucleotide sequence reads TGTGCCAGCAGTTACTCGGGGGACATTCAGTACTTC. Translated, it gives CASSYSGDIQYF.